This T cell receptor (beta chain) stems from a study of blood T cell repertoires in COVID-19 (dated by TCRdb to 2018 to 2021). About the study as a whole: The collaborator samples originated in the United States, Italy and Spain and spanned the acute and convalescent phases of COVID-19. Where available, HLA class I and class II types were taken from metadata supplied by the sample provider and were not determined by assay-based typing. The repertoires were made available in a free public database intended to serve as a resource for research on the immune response to SARS-CoV-2. Subjects who had been exposed to COVID-19, were actively infected with it, or had recovered from it provided the deeply sampled blood TCRbeta repertoires that made up the dataset. The prospective study material was composed of cDNA or gDNA derived from T cells, B-cell-depleted T cells, or PBMCs. A de-identified subject ID, COVID-19 status, age in years and sex were almost always included in the sample metadata. The samples were drawn from two sources: the first 160 participants of the ongoing ImmuneRACE study, and 950 to 1,500 subjects contributed by 6 global collaborators. Findings and caveats that apply to the study as a whole: Clinical and demographic metadata were provided uncurated, with the amount varying by source and participant.

The immunoSEQ Assay, a bias-controlled multiplex PCR, was used to amplify TCRbeta CDR3 regions from genomic DNA. On the authors' methods: The number of nucleated cells in each sample was estimated from the amplification of reference gene primers within the assay. To quantify the absolute abundance of each unique TCRbeta CDR3 rearrangement, sequence reads were collapsed and filtered. For each sample, productive Simpson clonality was calculated as the square root of Simpson's diversity index across productive rearrangements. TCRdb carries this immuneACCESS record with in-frame sequences only. Its versions omit some clonotypes, under half of them owing to an unresolved V gene in the studies checked, with the rest unexplained. The DNA gave D and trimming, while V, J and clone size come from that table. The sample includes about 190,000 clones, with roughly 84% observed a single time. In total, the top ten clones hold more than 3% of the sample.

Trimming takes 10 bases from V and 6 bases from J, and the germline ends sit 12 bases apart. The CDR3 runs 11 residues from the cysteine to the phenylalanine. The sequence is cut down to CDR3 DNA, 33 bases in frame from base 1. This clone was seen a single time. This receptor's antigen is unknown. No base-level quality is on record; no much larger clone is a single base apart. In the prospective study, participants were roughly 18 to 89 years old, resided in 20 to 30 geographic areas of the United States, and were enrolled through a virtual design. Cohort assignment in the prospective study relied on participant-reported clinical history from a screening survey and a study questionnaire. A participant counted as exposed if, within 2 weeks of entering the study, that participant had been in contact with someone who had a PCR-confirmed or clinician-diagnosed COVID-19 case. Each participant in the prospective study had whole blood, serum and a nasopharyngeal or oropharyngeal swab collected by mobile phlebotomists. Participants in the prospective study had the option to provide additional blood draws and questionnaires over a roughly 2-month period. Blood samples from the prospective study were shipped frozen or at room temperature prior to DNA extraction.

Sample: PBMCs or T cells enriched from blood (not recorded which). The V and J segments used are TRBV12-3 or TRBV12-4 and TRBJ1-1; perhaps TRBD1 is the D gene, with 5 bases matching. This sequence originates from a woman in her 30s who had been exposed to COVID-19. Read as DNA, the sequence is TGTGCCACCGAGGAGGGGTCTGAAGCTTTCTTT. Translation gives CATEEGSEAFF.